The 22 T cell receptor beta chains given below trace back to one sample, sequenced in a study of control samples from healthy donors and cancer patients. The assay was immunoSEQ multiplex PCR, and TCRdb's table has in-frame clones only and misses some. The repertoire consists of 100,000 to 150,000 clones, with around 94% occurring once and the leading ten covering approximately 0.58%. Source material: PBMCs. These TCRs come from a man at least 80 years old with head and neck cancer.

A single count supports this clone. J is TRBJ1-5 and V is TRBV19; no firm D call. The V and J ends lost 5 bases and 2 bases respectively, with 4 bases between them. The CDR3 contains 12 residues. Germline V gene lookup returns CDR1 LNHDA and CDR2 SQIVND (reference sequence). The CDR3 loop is CASSLGNQPQHF. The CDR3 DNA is TGTGCCAGTAGTTTAGGCAATCAGCCCCAGCATTTT. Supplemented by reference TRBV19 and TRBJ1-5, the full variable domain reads DGGITQSPKYLFRKEGQNVTLSCEQNLNHDAMYWYRQDPGQGLRLIYYSQIVNDFQKGDIAEGYSVSREKKESFPLTVTSAQKNPTAFYLCASSLGNQPQHFGDGTRLSIL.

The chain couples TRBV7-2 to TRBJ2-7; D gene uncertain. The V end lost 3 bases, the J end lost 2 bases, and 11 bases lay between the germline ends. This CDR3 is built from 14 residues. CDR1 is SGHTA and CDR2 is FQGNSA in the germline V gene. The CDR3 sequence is CASSFTPPPYEQYF. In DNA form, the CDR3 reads TGTGCCAGCAGCTTTACACCACCCCCCTACGAGCAGTACTTC.

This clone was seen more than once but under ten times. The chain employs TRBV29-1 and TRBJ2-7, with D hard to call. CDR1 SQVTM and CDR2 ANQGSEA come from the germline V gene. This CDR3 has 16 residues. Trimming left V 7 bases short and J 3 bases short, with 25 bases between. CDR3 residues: CSATSPVWTEYYEQYF. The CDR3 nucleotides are TGCAGCGCCACCTCCCCGGTGTGGACGGAATACTACGAGCAGTACTTC.

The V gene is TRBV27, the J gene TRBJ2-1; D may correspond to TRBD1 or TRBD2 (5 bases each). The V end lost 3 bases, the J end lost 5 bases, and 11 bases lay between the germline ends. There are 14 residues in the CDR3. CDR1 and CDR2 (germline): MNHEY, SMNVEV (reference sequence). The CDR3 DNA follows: TGTGCCAGCAGTTTCAGGGACCAAAACAATGAGCAGTTCTTC. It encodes CASSFRDQNNEQFF.

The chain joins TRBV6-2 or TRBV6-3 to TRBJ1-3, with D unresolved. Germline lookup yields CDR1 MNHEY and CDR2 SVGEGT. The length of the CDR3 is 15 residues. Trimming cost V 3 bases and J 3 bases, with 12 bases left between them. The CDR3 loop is CASSYSGLHGNTIYF. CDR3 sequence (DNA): TGTGCCAGCAGTTATTCGGGCCTCCATGGAAACACCATATATTTT.

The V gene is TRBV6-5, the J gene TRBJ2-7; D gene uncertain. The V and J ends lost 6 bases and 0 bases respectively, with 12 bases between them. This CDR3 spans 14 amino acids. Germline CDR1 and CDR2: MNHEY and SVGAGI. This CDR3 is CASSARISSYEQYF. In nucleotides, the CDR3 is TGTGCCAGCAGCGCCAGGATCTCCTCCTACGAGCAGTACTTC.

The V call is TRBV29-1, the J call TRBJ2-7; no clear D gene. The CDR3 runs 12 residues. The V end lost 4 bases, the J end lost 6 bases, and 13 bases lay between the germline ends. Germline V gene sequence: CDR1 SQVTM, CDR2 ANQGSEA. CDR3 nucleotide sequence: TGCAGCGTTGTTCTTATGCCTCCCGAGCAGTACTTC. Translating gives CSVVLMPPEQYF.

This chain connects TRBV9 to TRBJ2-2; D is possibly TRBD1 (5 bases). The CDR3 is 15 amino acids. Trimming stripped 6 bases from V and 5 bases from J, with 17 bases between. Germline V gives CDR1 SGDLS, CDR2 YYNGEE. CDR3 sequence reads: CASTIGATGTGELFF. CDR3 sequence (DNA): TGTGCCAGCACCATAGGGGCTACCGGTACCGGGGAGCTGTTTTTT.

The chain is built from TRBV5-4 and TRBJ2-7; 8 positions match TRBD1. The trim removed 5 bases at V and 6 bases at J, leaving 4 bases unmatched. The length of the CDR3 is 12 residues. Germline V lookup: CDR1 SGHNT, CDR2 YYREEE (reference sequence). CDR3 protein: CASRSTGGEQYF. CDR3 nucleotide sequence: TGTGCCAGCAGATCCACAGGGGGCGAGCAGTACTTC.

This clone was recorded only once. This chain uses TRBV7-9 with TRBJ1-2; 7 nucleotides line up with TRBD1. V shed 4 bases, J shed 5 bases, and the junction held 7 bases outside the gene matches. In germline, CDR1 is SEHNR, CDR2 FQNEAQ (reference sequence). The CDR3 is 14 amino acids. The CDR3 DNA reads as TGTGCCAGCAGCTCGGGCACAGGGGATTATGGCTACACCTTC. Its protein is CASSSGTGDYGYTF.

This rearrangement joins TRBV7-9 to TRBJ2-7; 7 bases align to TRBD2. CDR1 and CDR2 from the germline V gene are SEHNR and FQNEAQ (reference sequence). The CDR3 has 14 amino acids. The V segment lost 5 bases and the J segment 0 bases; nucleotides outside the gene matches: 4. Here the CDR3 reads CASSPRTSSYEQYF. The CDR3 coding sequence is TGTGCCAGCAGCCCCAGGACTAGCTCCTACGAGCAGTACTTC. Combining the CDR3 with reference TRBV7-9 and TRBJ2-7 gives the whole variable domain DTGVSQNPRHKITKRGQNVTFRCDPISEHNRLYWYRQTLGQGPEFLTYFQNEAQLEKSRLLSDRFSAERPKGSFSTLEIQRTEQGDSAMYLCASSPRTSSYEQYFGPGTRLTVT.

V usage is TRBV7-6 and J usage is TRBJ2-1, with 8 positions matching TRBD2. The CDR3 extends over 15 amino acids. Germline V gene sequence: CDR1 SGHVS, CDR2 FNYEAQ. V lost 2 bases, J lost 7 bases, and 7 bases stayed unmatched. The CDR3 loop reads CASSLSPASGNEQFF. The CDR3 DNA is TGTGCCAGCAGCTTATCTCCGGCTAGCGGGAATGAGCAGTTCTTC.

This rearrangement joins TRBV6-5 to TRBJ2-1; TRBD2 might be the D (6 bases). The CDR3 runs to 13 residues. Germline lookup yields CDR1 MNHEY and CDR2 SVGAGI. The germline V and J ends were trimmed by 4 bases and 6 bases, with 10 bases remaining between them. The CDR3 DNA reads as TGTGCCAGCAGTTCCCCGGGGGTCAATGAGCAGTTCTTC. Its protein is CASSSPGVNEQFF.

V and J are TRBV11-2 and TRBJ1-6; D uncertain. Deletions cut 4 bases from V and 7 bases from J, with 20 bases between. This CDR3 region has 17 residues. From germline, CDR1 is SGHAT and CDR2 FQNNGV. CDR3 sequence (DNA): TGTGCCAGCAGCTCACTAGCCGACCGAGAAATAAATTCACCCCTCCACTTT. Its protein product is CASSSLADREINSPLHF. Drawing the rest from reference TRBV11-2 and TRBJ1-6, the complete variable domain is EAGVAQSPRYKIIEKRQSVAFWCNPISGHATLYWYQQILGQGPKLLIQFQNNGVVDDSQLPKDRFSAERLKGVDSTLKIQPAKLEDSAVYLCASSSLADREINSPLHFGNGTRLTVT.

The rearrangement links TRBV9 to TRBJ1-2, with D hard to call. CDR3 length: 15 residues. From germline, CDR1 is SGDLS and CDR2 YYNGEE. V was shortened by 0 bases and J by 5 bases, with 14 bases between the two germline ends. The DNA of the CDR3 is TGTGCCAGCAGCGTAGGTGTGGGGTTAATTTATGGCTACACCTTC. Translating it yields CASSVGVGLIYGYTF.

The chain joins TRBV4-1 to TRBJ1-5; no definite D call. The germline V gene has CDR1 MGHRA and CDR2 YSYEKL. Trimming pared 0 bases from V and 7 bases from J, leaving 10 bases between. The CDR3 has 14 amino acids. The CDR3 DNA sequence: TGCGCCAGCAGCCAAGAGAAGGAGGGACAGCCCCAGCATTTT. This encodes CASSQEKEGQPQHF.

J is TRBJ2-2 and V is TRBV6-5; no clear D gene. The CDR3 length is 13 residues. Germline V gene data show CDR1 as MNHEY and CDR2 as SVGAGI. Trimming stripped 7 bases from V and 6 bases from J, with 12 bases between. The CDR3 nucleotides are TGTGCCAGCATCAGACGGGTACCCGGGGAGCTGTTTTTT. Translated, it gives CASIRRVPGELFF.

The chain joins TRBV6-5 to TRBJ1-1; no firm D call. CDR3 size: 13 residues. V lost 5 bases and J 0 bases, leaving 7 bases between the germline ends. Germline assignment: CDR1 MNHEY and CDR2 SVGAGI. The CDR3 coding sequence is TGTGCCAGCAGTAGCTGGATGAACACTGAAGCTTTCTTT. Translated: CASSSWMNTEAFF.

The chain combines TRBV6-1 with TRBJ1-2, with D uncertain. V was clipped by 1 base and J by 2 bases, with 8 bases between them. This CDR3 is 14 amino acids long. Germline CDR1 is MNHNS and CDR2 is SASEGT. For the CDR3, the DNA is TGTGCCAGCAGTGAAGTGGCGAGAAACTATGGCTACACCTTC. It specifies CASSEVARNYGYTF.

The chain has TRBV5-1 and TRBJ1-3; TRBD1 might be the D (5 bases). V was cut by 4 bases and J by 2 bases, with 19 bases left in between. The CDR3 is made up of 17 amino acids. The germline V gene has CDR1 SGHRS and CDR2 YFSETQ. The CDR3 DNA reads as TGCGCCAGCAGCCTCGTATCGCAGGGCGGCACTGGAAACACCATATATTTT. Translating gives CASSLVSQGGTGNTIYF.

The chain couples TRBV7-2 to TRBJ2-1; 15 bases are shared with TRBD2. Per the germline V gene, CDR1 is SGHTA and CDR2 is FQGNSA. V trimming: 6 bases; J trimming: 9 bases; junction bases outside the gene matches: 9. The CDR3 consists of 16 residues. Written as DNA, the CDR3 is TGTGCCAGCAGTGGACTAGCGGGAGGGGCCCTTCGTGAGCAGTTCTTC. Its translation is CASSGLAGGALREQFF. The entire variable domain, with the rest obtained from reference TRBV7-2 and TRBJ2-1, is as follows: GAGVSQSPSNKVTEKGKDVELRCDPISGHTALYWYRQSLGQGLEFLIYFQGNSAPDKSGLPSDRFSAERTGGSVSTLTIQRTQQEDSAVYLCASSGLAGGALREQFFGPGTRLTVL.

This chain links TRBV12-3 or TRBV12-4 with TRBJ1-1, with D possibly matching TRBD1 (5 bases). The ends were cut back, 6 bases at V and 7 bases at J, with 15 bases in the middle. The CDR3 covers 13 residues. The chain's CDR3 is CASSPAPGGEAFF. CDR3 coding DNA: TGTGCCAGCAGCCCGGCTCCGGGGGGTGAAGCTTTCTTT.